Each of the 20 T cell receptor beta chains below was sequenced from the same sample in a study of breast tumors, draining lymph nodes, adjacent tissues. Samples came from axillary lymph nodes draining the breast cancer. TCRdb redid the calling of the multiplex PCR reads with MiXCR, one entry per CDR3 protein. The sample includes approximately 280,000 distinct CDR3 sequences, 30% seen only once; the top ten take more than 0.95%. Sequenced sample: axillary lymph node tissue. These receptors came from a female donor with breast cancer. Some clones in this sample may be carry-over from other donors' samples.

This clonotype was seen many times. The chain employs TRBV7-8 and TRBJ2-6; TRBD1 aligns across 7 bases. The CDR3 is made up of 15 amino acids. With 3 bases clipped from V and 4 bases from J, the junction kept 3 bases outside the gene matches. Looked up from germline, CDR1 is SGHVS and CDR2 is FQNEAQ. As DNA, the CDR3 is TGTGCCAGCAGCTTGACAGGGCGAGGGGCCAACGTCCTGACTTTC. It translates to CASSLTGRGANVLTF. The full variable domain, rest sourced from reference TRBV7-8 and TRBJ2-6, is GAGVSQSPRYKVAKRGQDVALRCDPISGHVSLFWYQQALGQGPEFLTYFQNEAQLDKSGLPSDRFFAERPEGSVSTLKIQRTQQEDSAVYLCASSLTGRGANVLTFGAGSRLTVL.

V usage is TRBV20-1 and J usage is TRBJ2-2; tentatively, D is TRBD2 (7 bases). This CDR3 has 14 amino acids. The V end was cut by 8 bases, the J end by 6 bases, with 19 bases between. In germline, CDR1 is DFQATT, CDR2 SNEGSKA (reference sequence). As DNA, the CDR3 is TGCAGTATAACTACTAGGGAGGGGGCCGGGGAGCTGTTTTTT. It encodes CSITTREGAGELFF.

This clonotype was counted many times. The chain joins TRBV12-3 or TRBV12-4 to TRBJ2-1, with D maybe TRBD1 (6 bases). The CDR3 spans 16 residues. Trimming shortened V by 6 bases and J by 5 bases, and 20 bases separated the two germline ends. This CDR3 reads CASRKDRTELNNEQFF. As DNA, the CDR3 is TGTGCCAGCAGGAAGGACCGGACAGAGCTAAACAATGAGCAGTTCTTC.

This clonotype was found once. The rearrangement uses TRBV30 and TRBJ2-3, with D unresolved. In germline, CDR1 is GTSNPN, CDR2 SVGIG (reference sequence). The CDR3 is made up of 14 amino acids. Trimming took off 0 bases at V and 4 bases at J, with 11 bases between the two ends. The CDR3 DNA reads TGTGCCTGGAGTGTTTGGCGAATCGCAGATACGCAGTATTTT. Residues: CAWSVWRIADTQYF. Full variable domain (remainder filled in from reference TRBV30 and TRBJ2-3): SQTIHQWPATLVQPVGSPLSLECTVEGTSNPNLYWYRQAAGRGLQLLFYSVGIGQISSEVPQNLSASRPQDRQFILSSKKLLLSDSGFYLCAWSVWRIADTQYFGPGTRLTVL.

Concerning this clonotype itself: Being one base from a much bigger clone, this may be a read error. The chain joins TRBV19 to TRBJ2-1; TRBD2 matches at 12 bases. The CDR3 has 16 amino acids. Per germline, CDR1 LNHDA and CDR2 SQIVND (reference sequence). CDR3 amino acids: CANSPTSGSTYNEQFF. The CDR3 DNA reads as TGTGCCAATAGTCCGACTAGCGGGAGTACCTACAATGAGCAGTTCTTC.

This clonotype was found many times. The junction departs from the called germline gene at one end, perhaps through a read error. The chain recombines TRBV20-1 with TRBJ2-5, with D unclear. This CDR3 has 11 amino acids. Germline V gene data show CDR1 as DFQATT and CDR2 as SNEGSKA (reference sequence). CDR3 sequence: CSATPQETQSF. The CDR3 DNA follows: TGCAGTGCTACCCCCCAAGAGACCCAGTCCTTC.

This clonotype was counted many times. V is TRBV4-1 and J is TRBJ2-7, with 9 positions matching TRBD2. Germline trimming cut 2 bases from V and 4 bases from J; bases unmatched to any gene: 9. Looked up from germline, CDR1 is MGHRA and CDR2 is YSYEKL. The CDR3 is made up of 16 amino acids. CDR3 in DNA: TGCGCCAGCAGCCAATTGGCCCTCGCGGGAGGGTACGAGCAGTACTTC. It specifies CASSQLALAGGYEQYF.

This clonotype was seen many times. In DNA, the CDR3 is TGTGCCAGCAGTCCCTGGGACAGCTTTAATTCACCCCTCCACTTT. This sequence encodes CASSPWDSFNSPLHF. The J gene is TRBJ1-6, the V gene TRBV25-1; 7 nucleotides line up with TRBD1. V lost 5 bases and J lost 6; bases outside the gene matches: 7. The V gene's germline CDR1 is MGHDK and CDR2 SYGVNS. The CDR3 runs to 15 residues.

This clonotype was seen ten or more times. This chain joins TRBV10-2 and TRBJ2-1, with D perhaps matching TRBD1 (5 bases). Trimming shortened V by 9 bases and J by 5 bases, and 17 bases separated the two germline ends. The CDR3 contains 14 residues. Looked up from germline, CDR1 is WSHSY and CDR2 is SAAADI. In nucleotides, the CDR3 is TGCGCCAGAAGCTGGGGCCCCAGAAACAATGAGCAGTTCTTC. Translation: CARSWGPRNNEQFF.

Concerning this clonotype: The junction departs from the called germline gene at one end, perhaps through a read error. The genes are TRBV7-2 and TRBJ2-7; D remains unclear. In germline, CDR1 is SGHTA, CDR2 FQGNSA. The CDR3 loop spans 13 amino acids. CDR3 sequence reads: CASSFPSSYGQYF. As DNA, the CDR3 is TGTGCCAGCAGCTTCCCGTCCTCCTACGGGCAGTACTTC.

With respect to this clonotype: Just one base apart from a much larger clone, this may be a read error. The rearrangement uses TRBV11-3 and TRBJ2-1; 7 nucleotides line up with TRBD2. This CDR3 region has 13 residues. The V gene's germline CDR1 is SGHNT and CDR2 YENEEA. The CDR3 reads CASSLGGSYERFF. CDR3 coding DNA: TGTGCCAGCAGCTTGGGCGGGAGTTATGAGCGGTTCTTC.

The CDR3: CASSLTNEQYF. The CDR3 region has the DNA TGTGCCAGCAGCCTAACAAACGAGCAGTACTTC. The V and J genes are TRBV12-3 or TRBV12-4 and TRBJ2-7; D unclear. Trimming removed 6 bases at V and 5 bases at J, with 8 bases between. The CDR3 length is 11 residues.

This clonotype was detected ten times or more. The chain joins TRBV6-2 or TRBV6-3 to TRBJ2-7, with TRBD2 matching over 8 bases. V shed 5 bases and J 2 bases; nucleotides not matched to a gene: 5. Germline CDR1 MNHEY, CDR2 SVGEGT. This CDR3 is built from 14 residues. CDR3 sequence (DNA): TGTGCCAGCAGTCAGACTAGCGAGACCTACGAGCAGTACTTC. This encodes CASSQTSETYEQYF.

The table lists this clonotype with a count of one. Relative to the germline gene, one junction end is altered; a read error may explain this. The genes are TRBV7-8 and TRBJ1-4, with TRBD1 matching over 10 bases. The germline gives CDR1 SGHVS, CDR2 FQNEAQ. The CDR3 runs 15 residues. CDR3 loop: CASRQPGQGNEKLLF. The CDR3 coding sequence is TGTGCCAGCAGACAACCGGGACAGGGGAATGAAAAACTGTTATTT.

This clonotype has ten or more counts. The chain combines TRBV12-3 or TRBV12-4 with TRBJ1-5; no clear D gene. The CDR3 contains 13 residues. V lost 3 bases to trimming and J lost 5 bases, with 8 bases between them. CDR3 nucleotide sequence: TGTGCCAGCAGTTTTGGGCCCGATCAGCCCCAGCATTTT. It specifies CASSFGPDQPQHF.

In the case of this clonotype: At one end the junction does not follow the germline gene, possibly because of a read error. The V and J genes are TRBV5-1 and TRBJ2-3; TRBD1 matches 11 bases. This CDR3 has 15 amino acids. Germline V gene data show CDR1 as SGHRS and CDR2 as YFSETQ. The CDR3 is CAGSLNGQGAGTQYF. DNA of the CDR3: TGCGCCGGCAGCTTGAATGGACAGGGGGCAGGTACGCAGTATTTT.

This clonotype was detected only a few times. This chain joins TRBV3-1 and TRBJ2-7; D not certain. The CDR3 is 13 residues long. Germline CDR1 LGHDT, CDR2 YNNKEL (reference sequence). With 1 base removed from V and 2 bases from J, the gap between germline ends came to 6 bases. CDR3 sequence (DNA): TGTGCCAGCAGCCAAGTCCTTCCCTACGAGCAGTACTTC. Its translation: CASSQVLPYEQYF.

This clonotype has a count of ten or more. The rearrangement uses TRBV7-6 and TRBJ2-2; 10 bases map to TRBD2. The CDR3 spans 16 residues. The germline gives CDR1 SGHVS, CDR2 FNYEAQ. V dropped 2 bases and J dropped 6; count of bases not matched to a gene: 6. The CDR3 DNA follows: TGTGCCAGCAGCTTACTAGCGGGAGAGTCATCCGGGGAGCTGTTTTTT. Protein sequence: CASSLLAGESSGELFF.

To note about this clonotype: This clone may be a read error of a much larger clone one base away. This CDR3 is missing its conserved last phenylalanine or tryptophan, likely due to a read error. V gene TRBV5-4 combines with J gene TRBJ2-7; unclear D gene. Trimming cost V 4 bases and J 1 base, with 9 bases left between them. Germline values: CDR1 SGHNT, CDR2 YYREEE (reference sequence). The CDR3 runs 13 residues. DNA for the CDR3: TGTGCCAGCAGCCCACCCACTTCCTACGAGCAGTACCTC. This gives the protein CASSPPTSYEQYL.

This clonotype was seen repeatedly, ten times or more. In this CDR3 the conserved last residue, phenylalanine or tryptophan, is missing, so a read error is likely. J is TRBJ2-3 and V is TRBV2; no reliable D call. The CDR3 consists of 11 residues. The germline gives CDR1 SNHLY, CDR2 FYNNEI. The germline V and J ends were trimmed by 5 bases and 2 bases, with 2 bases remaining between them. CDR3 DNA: TGTGCCAGCAGTTTCACAGATACGCAGTATTCT. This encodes CASSFTDTQYS.